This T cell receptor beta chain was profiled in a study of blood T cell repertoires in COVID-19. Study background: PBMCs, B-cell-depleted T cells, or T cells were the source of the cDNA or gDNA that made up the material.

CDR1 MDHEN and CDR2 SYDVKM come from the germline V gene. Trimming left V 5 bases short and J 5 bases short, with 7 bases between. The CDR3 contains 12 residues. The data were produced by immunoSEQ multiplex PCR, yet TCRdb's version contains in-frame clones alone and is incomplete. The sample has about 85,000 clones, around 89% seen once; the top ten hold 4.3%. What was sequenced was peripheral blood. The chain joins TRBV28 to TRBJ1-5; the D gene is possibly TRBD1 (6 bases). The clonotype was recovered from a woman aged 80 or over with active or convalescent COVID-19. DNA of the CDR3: TGTGCCAGCAGTGGACAGTATCAGCCCCAGCATTTT. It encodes CASSGQYQPQHF.